The rows below give T cell receptor beta chains drawn from one sample of a study of blood T cell repertoires in COVID-19. Method: immunoSEQ multiplex PCR; TCRdb's copy keeps in-frame clones and lacks some. The table lists hundreds of thousands of clones, approximately 86% of them singletons. The sample consisted of peripheral blood. Receptors originate from a woman aged 25 to 39 with acute or convalescent COVID-19. Both conserved end residues are part of each CDR3. D genes are given only for firm matches. Clone size appears in some rows only: once, few, many, or a class for an expanded clone.

CDR3 protein | CDR3 DNA | J gene | D gene | V gene | clone size
CASRFGGNNSPLHF | TGTGCCAGCCGATTCGGGGGAAATAATTCACCCCTCCACTTT | TRBJ1-6 | - | TRBV27 | -
CASSLLAGGLYEQYF | TGTGCCAGCAGTTTACTAGCGGGAGGTCTATACGAGCAGTACTTC | TRBJ2-7 | TRBD2 | TRBV27 | -
CASHQLAGSGETQYF | TGCGCCAGCCATCAACTAGCGGGTTCGGGGGAGACCCAGTACTTC | TRBJ2-5 | TRBD2 | TRBV5-1 | -
CASSRDSHRLSPLHF | TGTGCCAGCAGCCGGGACTCTCACCGACTTTCACCCCTCCACTTT | TRBJ1-6 | - | TRBV7-2 | -
CASTRGGAWSTEAFF | TGTGCCAGCACCCGAGGGGGGGCATGGAGCACTGAAGCTTTCTTT | TRBJ1-1 | - | TRBV9 | once
CASIALTEAFF | TGTGCCAGTATTGCACTCACTGAAGCTTTCTTT | TRBJ1-1 | - | TRBV19 | -
CASSQDLNTEAFF | TGTGCCAGTAGTCAGGACTTGAACACTGAAGCTTTCTTT | TRBJ1-1 | - | TRBV19 | -
CASSLAQEQYF | TGTGCCAGCAGCTTAGCGCAGGAGCAGTACTTC | TRBJ2-7 | - | TRBV7-2 | -
CASSMIAGGVDEQYF | TGTGCCAGCAGCATGATAGCGGGGGGTGTGGACGAGCAGTACTTC | TRBJ2-7 | TRBD2 | TRBV11-2 | -
CASSLVDRGGTGELFF | TGTGCCAGCAGCTTGGTCGACAGGGGAGGGACCGGGGAGCTGTTTTTT | TRBJ2-2 | - | TRBV5-6 | -
CASSSEGQIGANVLTF | TGTGCCAGCAGCTCGGAGGGACAGATCGGGGCCAACGTCCTGACTTTC | TRBJ2-6 | - | TRBV5-8 | -
CATRRQAVYSSTDTQYF | TGTGCCACAAGACGACAGGCCGTTTATTCTAGCACAGATACGCAGTATTTT | TRBJ2-3 | - | TRBV27 | -
CASGLVSQGAGLAGVRIAKNIQYF | TGTGCTAGTGGTTTGGTAAGTCAGGGGGCTGGACTAGCGGGAGTTCGTATTGCCAAAAACATTCAGTACTTC | TRBJ2-4 | TRBD2 | TRBV12-5 | -
CASSPRTGNSPLHF | TGTGCCAGCAGCCCTAGGACAGGCAATTCACCCCTCCACTTT | TRBJ1-6 | TRBD1 | TRBV11-3 | -
CASSLTDKKQFF | TGTGCCAGCAGCCTAACCGACAAGAAGCAGTTCTTC | TRBJ2-1 | - | TRBV7-2 | -
CASSQRLSGTDTQYF | TGCGCCAGCAGCCAACGACTAAGCGGCACAGATACGCAGTATTTT | TRBJ2-3 | - | TRBV4-1 | -
CASSYPSGRGTQYF | TGTGCCAGCAGCTACCCCAGCGGGAGAGGTACGCAGTATTTT | TRBJ2-3 | TRBD2 | TRBV7-8 | -
CASLEDRGHGYTF | TGTGCCAGCCTAGAGGACAGGGGTCATGGCTACACCTTC | TRBJ1-2 | TRBD1 | TRBV6-5 | -
CASSEGGGTGGINQPQHF | TGTGCCAGCAGCGAAGGCGGCGGGACAGGGGGCATCAATCAGCCCCAGCATTTT | TRBJ1-5 | TRBD1 | TRBV7-9 | few
CASTAGNTGELFF | TGTGCCAGCACGGCGGGGAACACCGGGGAGCTGTTTTTT | TRBJ2-2 | - | TRBV21-1 | -
CASSFRRGAYEQYF | TGTGCCAGCAGCTTCCGGCGGGGGGCCTACGAGCAGTACTTC | TRBJ2-7 | TRBD2 | TRBV11-2 | -
CASSAGVGVAGLNTGELFF | TGTGCCAGCAGCGCCGGGGTTGGGGTAGCGGGACTTAACACCGGGGAGCTGTTTTTT | TRBJ2-2 | TRBD2 | TRBV9 | -
CASSDRGHRTDTQYF | TGTGCCAGCAGTGACAGGGGACATCGCACAGATACGCAGTATTTT | TRBJ2-3 | - | TRBV6-4 | -
CATSPRTAGNTIYF | TGTGCCACCAGCCCCCGGACAGCGGGAAACACCATATATTTT | TRBJ1-3 | - | TRBV15 | -
CASSHRGGMGSGRSNEQFF | TGTGCCAGCAGTCACAGGGGAGGGATGGGTAGCGGGAGGTCTAATGAGCAGTTCTTC | TRBJ2-1 | TRBD2 | TRBV6-6 | -
CASSLGQTSAYNEQFF | TGTGCCAGCAGCTTAGGACAGACTAGCGCGTACAATGAGCAGTTCTTC | TRBJ2-1 | TRBD2 | TRBV7-6 | -
CAFTGTENQETQYF | TGTGCCTTTACCGGGACAGAGAATCAAGAGACCCAGTACTTC | TRBJ2-5 | TRBD1 | TRBV30 | -
CASSQDGAGAQPQHF | TGTGCCAGCAGCCAAGATGGGGCAGGGGCCCAGCCCCAGCATTTT | TRBJ1-5 | - | TRBV3-1/TRBV3-2 | -
CSVKGGYGGNTIYF | TGCAGCGTAAAGGGGGGGTACGGTGGAAACACCATATATTTT | TRBJ1-3 | - | TRBV29-1 | -
CASAQASALHF | TGTGCCAGCGCGCAGGCTTCGGCCCTCCACTTT | TRBJ1-6 | - | TRBV14 | -
CASSIEGAGANVLTF | TGTGCCAGTAGTATCGAGGGGGCTGGGGCCAACGTCCTGACTTTC | TRBJ2-6 | - | TRBV19 | once
CASSIFPDQPQHF | TGTGCCAGTAGTATATTTCCGGATCAGCCCCAGCATTTT | TRBJ1-5 | - | TRBV19 | -
CASSLDNTSGTQYF | TGTGCCAGCAGCCTCGATAACACTTCGGGTACGCAGTATTTT | TRBJ2-3 | - | TRBV7-2 | -
CASSQDTPGSSYNEQFF | TGCGCCAGCAGCCAAGATACCCCCGGGAGCTCCTACAATGAGCAGTTCTTC | TRBJ2-1 | - | TRBV4-3 | -
CASSSGQGARTPLHF | TGTGCCAGCAGCTCGGGACAGGGGGCGAGGACACCCCTCCACTTT | TRBJ1-6 | TRBD1 | TRBV9 | -
CASSLTGQSYEQYF | TGTGCCAGCAGCTTAACGGGACAGTCCTACGAGCAGTACTTC | TRBJ2-7 | TRBD1 | TRBV11-3 | -
CASSLAAADTQYF | TGTGCCAGCAGTTTGGCGGCAGCAGATACGCAGTATTTT | TRBJ2-3 | - | TRBV12-3/TRBV12-4 | -
CASSPQGGQETQYF | TGCGCCAGCAGCCCGCAGGGAGGCCAAGAGACCCAGTACTTC | TRBJ2-5 | - | TRBV5-1 | once
CASSLAGLAGLFF | TGTGCCAGCAGCTTAGCAGGACTAGCGGGTTTGTTTTTT | TRBJ2-2 | TRBD2 | TRBV7-2 | -
CASQRTSGDPDTQYF | TGTGCCAGCCAGAGGACTAGCGGGGACCCAGATACGCAGTATTTT | TRBJ2-3 | TRBD2 | TRBV6-4 | -
CASSAIPPWTDQETQYF | TGTGCCAGCAGCGCCATACCCCCCTGGACAGACCAAGAGACCCAGTACTTC | TRBJ2-5 | - | TRBV7-2 | -
CASNARTGYTGELFF | TGTGCCAGTAATGCTCGGACAGGGTATACCGGGGAGCTGTTTTTT | TRBJ2-2 | TRBD1 | TRBV19 | once
CAISESSEQYF | TGTGCCATCAGTGAGTCCAGCGAGCAGTACTTC | TRBJ2-7 | - | TRBV10-3 | -
CASSGSGVTYNEQFF | TGCGCCAGCAGCGGTAGCGGGGTAACTTACAATGAGCAGTTCTTC | TRBJ2-1 | TRBD2 | TRBV10-1 | -
CASSSGTSYNEQFF | TGTGCCAGCAGTTCCGGGACTAGCTACAATGAGCAGTTCTTC | TRBJ2-1 | TRBD2 | TRBV27 | -
CASSVDSERGIYEQYF | TGTGCCAGCAGCGTAGATTCCGAGCGGGGAATCTACGAGCAGTACTTC | TRBJ2-7 | TRBD2 | TRBV9 | -
CAIGTVSGNTIYF | TGTGCCATAGGGACAGTCTCTGGAAACACCATATATTTT | TRBJ1-3 | TRBD1 | TRBV10-3 | once
CASSQPNYNEQFF | TGTGCCAGCAGCCAACCCAACTACAATGAGCAGTTCTTC | TRBJ2-1 | - | TRBV4-2 | -
CSIDRANYGYTF | TGCAGCATAGACAGGGCTAACTATGGCTACACCTTC | TRBJ1-2 | TRBD1 | TRBV29-1 | -
CASSVDRGANSPLHF | TGTGCCAGCAGCGTGGACAGGGGAGCAAATTCACCCCTCCACTTT | TRBJ1-6 | TRBD1 | TRBV9 | -
CASSLAGTQYEQYF | TGTGCCAGCAGCTTAGCGGGAACCCAATACGAGCAGTACTTC | TRBJ2-7 | - | TRBV11-2 | -
CATSDTPGQGSYNEQFF | TGTGCCACCAGTGATACGCCGGGACAGGGCTCCTACAATGAGCAGTTCTTC | TRBJ2-1 | TRBD1 | TRBV24-1 | once
CASSTSGVRETQYF | TGTGCCAGCAGTACCTCAGGGGTGCGAGAGACCCAGTACTTC | TRBJ2-5 | - | TRBV6-2/TRBV6-3 | -
CATSSDSGSVSDTQYF | TGTGCCACCAGCAGTGATAGCGGGAGTGTTTCAGATACGCAGTATTTT | TRBJ2-3 | TRBD2 | TRBV15 | once